This T cell receptor (beta chain) was recorded in a study of cytomegalovirus exposure and HLA in healthy donors. It was with 60 Vbeta and 13 Jbeta primers that the PCR ran. TCRdb keeps only in-frame clones here, not all; method: immunoSEQ multiplex PCR. The sample holds 150,000 to 200,000 clones, roughly 80% seen once. Study results and caveats: Certain sequence variants were highly shared and formed a cluster, and this cluster was likely a sequencing artifact. The majority of TCR sequences were rare, yet some public TCRs appeared in many donors. Cytomegalovirus association was listed for approximately 160 TCR beta chains.

V lost 2 bases, J lost 6 bases, and 6 bases stayed unmatched. CDR1 is SNHLY, CDR2 FYNNEI, per germline. This CDR3 has 15 residues. Worth noting for this clone: Its antigen is as yet unknown.

V and J are TRBV2 and TRBJ2-3, with TRBD2 matching 9 bases. The sequenced sample was PBMCs. This clonotype was obtained from a male donor in good health and CMV-seronegative. For the CDR3, the DNA is TGTGCCAGCAGTGAAAGGGCGGGGGGGCCCGATACGCAGTATTTT. It translates to CASSERAGGPDTQYF.